This T cell receptor beta chain emerged from a study of human T cells and chemical hapten exposure (dated by TCRdb to 2020 to 2022). About the investigation overall: For sensitization, 2% DPC in acetone was applied to a roughly 2 cm by roughly 2 cm area of upper inner arm skin. Throughout the approximately 26-week study period, patients were also given weekly therapeutic DPC doses on the scalp. Patch testing was performed on the upper back with Finn chambers containing 0.01% DPC, and the patch tests were scored after 6 days according to International Contact Dermatitis Research Group standards. The patient cohort, mostly female, included alopecia areata with under or over 50% scalp involvement, alopecia totalis and alopecia universalis. The libraries were sequenced as a pool, and the TCR yield per sample differed mostly because of small variations in library volumes within the pool. In alopecia patients, the study followed how the peripheral blood TCR repertoire changed in vivo over primary and secondary sensitization to diphenylcyclopropenone (DPC), a hapten. Blood was sampled from patients pre-sensitization (week 0) and at 2, 6 and about 24 weeks after DPC sensitization. Blood for TCR sequencing was provided by twenty-nine alopecia patients at one to four time points (pre-sensitization, 2, 6 and 24 weeks). What the work shows at the level of the full study, not this receptor alone: Significantly more large CDR3 similarity clusters were formed by expanded TCRs than by pre-sensitization or healthy control sets, consistent with antigen-driven responses. No change with DPC sensitization was found in the number of TCRs above 1 in 1000 frequency, and no evidence of global repertoire structure alterations was found. The number of PT1 expanded TCRs positively correlated with patch test score, significant at thresholds 8, 16 and 32 but not 4. After repeated subsampling, the strength of the expansion versus patch-test correlation and the threshold at which it became significant changed. Because all patients had alopecia, a presumed autoimmune disease, the immune response of the patients might differ from that of healthy individuals.

This clonotype was seen a handful of times. Its binding antigen is unknown. No quality values exist for individual bases; no much larger clone is one base distant. Library method: RACE. This sample was sequenced with a NextSeq 500. During library preparation, unique molecular identifiers were attached to individual cDNA molecules so that TCRs could be counted quantitatively and reproducibly. For every blood RNA sample, sequencing covered both the TCR alpha and TCR beta chains. As for how the authors treated the data: A median of around 100,000 TCRs per sample was observed, with a range of about 20,000 to 750,000. V, J and CDR3 annotation of the TCR reads was performed with the Decombinator software suite. Every sample was subsampled to the same number of TCRs (28,000) for the PS versus PT1 abundance plots. Expanded TCRs were defined as absent before sensitization and observed at least eight times at the 2-week time point. Clones were called with MiXCR by TCRdb after fastp trimmed the public reads at Q25, and only in-frame beta chains were retained. Here each entry gathers all rows of one CDR3 protein and keeps the most common genes and DNA. These V and J calls rely on TCRdb rather than the paper's analysis. This sample lists more than 90,000 distinct CDR3 sequences; about 10% were detected once. The top ten constitute around 3% of the sample.

The meaning of the sample's time point label: patch test 2, 6 weeks after DPC sensitization. This sample's treatment or condition label indicates: therapeutic diphenylcyclopropenone sensitization with weekly scalp DPC. At each patch-test visit, blood was drawn before the patch test was applied. To be eligible, patients had to be aged 18 to 70, diagnosed with alopecia and judged suitable for DPC therapy, while pregnant patients were excluded. Unfractionated whole blood was collected in Tempus Blood RNA tubes, and total RNA was extracted from that blood. Including the terminal cysteine and phenylalanine, the CDR3 comprises 13 residues. Just CDR3 DNA is preserved here, 39 bases in frame from base 1. Trimming takes 5 bases from V and 7 bases from J, and the germline ends sit 12 bases apart. Sequences SGHVS (CDR1) and FNYEAQ (CDR2) are obtained from the germline V gene.

Sequenced material: whole blood, taken in connection with sensitization to the hapten diphenylcyclopropenone (DPC). The chain is made from TRBV7-6 and TRBJ2-1; tentative D gene TRBD2, with 6 bases matching. The sequence derives from a woman aged 40 to 50 with alopecia areata. Some clones in this sample may be carry-over from other donors' samples. The DNA sequence follows: TGTGCCAGCAGCCACCGACTAGTAAATGAGCAGTTCTTC. Translated, this gives CASSHRLVNEQFF. Beyond the CDR3, the reference TRBV7-6 and TRBJ2-1 genes provide the residues; the full variable domain reads: GAGVSQSPRYKVTKRGQDVALRCDPISGHVSLYWYRQALGQGPEFLTYFNYEAQQDKSGLPNDRFSAERPEGSISTLTIQRTEQRDSAMYRCASSHRLVNEQFFGPGTRLTVL.